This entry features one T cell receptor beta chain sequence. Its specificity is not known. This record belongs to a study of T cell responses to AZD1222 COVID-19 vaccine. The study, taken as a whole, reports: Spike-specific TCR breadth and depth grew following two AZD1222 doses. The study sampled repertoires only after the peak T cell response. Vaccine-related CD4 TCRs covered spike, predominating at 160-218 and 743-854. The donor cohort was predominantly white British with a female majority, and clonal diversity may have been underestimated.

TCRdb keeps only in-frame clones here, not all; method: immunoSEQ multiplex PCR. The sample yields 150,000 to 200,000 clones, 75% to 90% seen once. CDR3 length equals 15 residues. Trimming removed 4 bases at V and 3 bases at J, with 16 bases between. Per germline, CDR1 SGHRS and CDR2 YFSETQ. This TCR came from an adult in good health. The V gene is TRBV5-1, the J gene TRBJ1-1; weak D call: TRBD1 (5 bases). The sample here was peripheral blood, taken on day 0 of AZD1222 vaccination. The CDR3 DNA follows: TGCGCCAGCAGCAATGGTGGGGGAAGGGACACTGAAGCTTTCTTT. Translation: CASSNGGGRDTEAFF.